These 21 T cell receptor beta chains share one sample of origin, sequenced in a study of blood T cell repertoires in COVID-19. The protocol was immunoSEQ multiplex PCR, while the TCRdb copy is restricted to in-frame clones and leaves out a portion. The sample has fewer than 350,000 clones, 85% seen once. Sequencing used PBMCs or T cells enriched from blood (not recorded which). These receptors were taken from a woman aged 45 to 65 who had recovered from COVID-19.

The CDR3 spells CASSLEVSGRNEQYF. The CDR3 DNA reads as TGTGCCAGCAGCTTAGAGGTTAGCGGGAGGAACGAGCAGTACTTC. The V gene is TRBV7-8, the J gene TRBJ2-7; 10 positions agree with TRBD2. Trimming removed 1 base from V and 5 bases from J; junction bases left unmatched: 5. This CDR3 region has 15 residues. CDR1 is SGHVS, CDR2 FQNEAQ, per germline. Drawing the rest from reference TRBV7-8 and TRBJ2-7, the complete variable domain is GAGVSQSPRYKVAKRGQDVALRCDPISGHVSLFWYQQALGQGPEFLTYFQNEAQLDKSGLPSDRFFAERPEGSVSTLKIQRTQQEDSAVYLCASSLEVSGRNEQYFGPGTRLTVT.

The genes are TRBV28 and TRBJ2-3; a possible D gene is TRBD2 (6 bases). The CDR3 runs 14 residues. V lost 6 bases and J 0 bases, leaving 10 bases between the germline ends. Germline V lookup: CDR1 MDHEN, CDR2 SYDVKM. The CDR3: CASSSSASTDTQYF. The CDR3 DNA reads as TGTGCCAGCAGCTCTAGCGCGAGCACAGATACGCAGTATTTT.

The V call is TRBV19, the J call TRBJ2-1, with 10 bases fitting TRBD2. The V segment lost 5 bases and the J segment 6 bases; nucleotides outside the gene matches: 7. The CDR3 consists of 15 residues. Germline CDR1 reads LNHDA; CDR2 reads SQIVND (reference sequence). The CDR3 DNA sequence: TGTGCCAGTAGTCCCCCTAGCGGGGGAGTCAATGAGCAGTTCTTC. This sequence encodes CASSPPSGGVNEQFF.

This clone was counted only a few times. CDR3 sequence (DNA): TGTGCCAGCTCACCACCAACAGCGGGTACAGGCTACACCTTC. Amino acid sequence: CASSPPTAGTGYTF. The chain combines TRBV18 with TRBJ1-2; D unresolved. Germline assignment: CDR1 KGHSH and CDR2 LQKENI. V shed 0 bases and J shed 8 bases, with 13 bases lying between them. The CDR3 runs to 14 residues.

The V gene is TRBV28, the J gene TRBJ1-1, with 8 positions matching TRBD1. V gave up 10 bases and J gave up 6 bases; unmatched junction bases: 16. The CDR3 is 15 residues long. Germline V gives CDR1 MDHEN, CDR2 SYDVKM. CDR3 sequence reads: CATLGRGRGKPEAFF. CDR3 coding DNA: TGTGCCACCCTGGGCAGGGGGCGCGGGAAGCCTGAAGCTTTCTTT. Variable domain in full (rest from reference TRBV28 and TRBJ1-1): DVKVTQSSRYLVKRTGEKVFLECVQDMDHENMFWYRQDPGLGLRLIYFSYDVKMKEKGDIPEGYSVSREKKERFSLILESASTNQTSMYLCATLGRGRGKPEAFFGQGTRLTVV.

The J gene is TRBJ1-4, the V gene TRBV9; 10 positions agree with TRBD1. Losses at the gene ends were 3 bases for V and 7 bases for J; bases not matched to a gene: 3. Germline CDR1 reads SGDLS; CDR2 reads YYNGEE. The CDR3 has 14 residues. CDR3 in DNA: TGTGCCAGCAGCGAGGGACAGGGGAGTGAAAAACTGTTTTTT. Translating gives CASSEGQGSEKLFF.

This clone was picked up one time. V and J are TRBV29-1 and TRBJ1-1; 7 bases align to TRBD1. Trimming removed 3 bases from V and 5 bases from J; junction bases left unmatched: 6. Per the germline V gene, CDR1 is SQVTM and CDR2 is ANQGSEA. There are 13 residues in the CDR3. The CDR3 is CSVDMSRGTEAFF. The CDR3 nucleotides are TGCAGCGTTGACATGAGCAGGGGGACTGAAGCTTTCTTT.

This chain links TRBV4-1 with TRBJ2-1, with D tentatively TRBD2 (5 bases). CDR1 and CDR2 from the germline V gene are MGHRA and YSYEKL. V was pared by 4 bases and J by 12 bases, with 16 bases between. The CDR3 loop spans 13 amino acids. The chain's CDR3 is CASSPFEGSLQFF. The CDR3 region has the DNA TGCGCCAGCAGCCCCTTCGAAGGGAGTTTGCAGTTCTTC.

This chain links TRBV24-1 with TRBJ2-1, with TRBD2 identical over 7 bases. Germline CDR1 KGHDR, CDR2 SFDVKD. The V segment lost 9 bases and the J segment 9 bases; nucleotides outside the gene matches: 13. The CDR3 loop spans 14 amino acids. For the CDR3, the DNA is TGTGCCACCCAAGATAAGCGGGGATCGGGTGAGCAGTTCTTC. Its translation: CATQDKRGSGEQFF.

This sequence joins TRBV24-1 and TRBJ2-7; possibly TRBD2 for D (6 bases). Trimming pared 2 bases from V and 2 bases from J, leaving 12 bases between. The CDR3 extends over 15 amino acids. Germline-derived CDR1 and CDR2 are KGHDR and SFDVKD. The CDR3 spells CATSDSGTFPYEQYF. CDR3 in DNA: TGTGCCACCAGTGATTCCGGGACTTTTCCCTACGAGCAGTACTTC.

This clone has a handful of counts. V is TRBV27 and J is TRBJ1-2; a weak D match, TRBD1 (5 bases). Germline-derived CDR1 and CDR2 are MNHEY and SMNVEV (reference sequence). The CDR3 length is 13 residues. Trimming removed 2 bases from V and 4 bases from J, with 8 bases in between. The CDR3 DNA follows: TGTGCCAGCAGTTTAGGACACCTCTATGGCTACACCTTC. Translation gives CASSLGHLYGYTF.

The chain uses TRBV6-5 and TRBJ1-6, with 7 bases fitting TRBD1. Losses at the gene ends were 8 bases for V and 7 bases for J; bases not matched to a gene: 11. The CDR3 runs 15 residues. Germline-derived CDR1 and CDR2 are MNHEY and SVGAGI. The CDR3 loop is CASSLGQVANSPLHF. The CDR3 DNA reads TGTGCCAGCTCCCTCGGACAGGTGGCCAATTCACCCCTCCACTTT.

This sequence joins TRBV5-1 and TRBJ2-2; no clear D. Trimming stripped 2 bases from V and 1 base from J, with 12 bases between. The germline V gene encodes CDR1 SGHRS and CDR2 YFSETQ. This CDR3 contains 16 residues. The CDR3 protein is CASSLNTPGNTGELFF. CDR3 DNA sequence: TGCGCCAGCAGCTTAAATACGCCAGGGAACACCGGGGAGCTGTTTTTT.

This sequence joins TRBV20-1 and TRBJ1-1; 8 nucleotides agree with TRBD1. The CDR3 spans 11 residues. V lost 5 bases and J lost 11; bases outside the gene matches: 7. Germline loops: CDR1 DFQATT, CDR2 SNEGSKA (reference sequence). The CDR3 coding sequence is TGCAGTGCTCGACAGGGGAGGCGCGCTTTCTTT. Translation: CSARQGRRAFF.

The chain joins TRBV6-4 to TRBJ1-6, with 7 bases that match TRBD1. V lost 3 bases to trimming and J lost 9 bases; unmatched junction nucleotides: 8. This CDR3 is 15 amino acids long. Germline V lookup: CDR1 MRHNA, CDR2 SNTAGT. CDR3 nucleotide sequence: TGTGCCAGCAGTGAGAGACAGGGTGAAGGTTCACCCCTCCACTTT. Amino acids: CASSERQGEGSPLHF.

This clone was detected a few times. This rearrangement joins TRBV7-3 to TRBJ2-7; 7 bases line up with TRBD2. J gave up 2 bases and V 6 bases, and 4 bases lay outside the gene matches. The CDR3 sequence is 13 residues long. CDR1 and CDR2 from the germline V gene are SGHTA and FQGTGA. The CDR3 sequence: CASSQSGAYEQYF. The CDR3 nucleotides read TGTGCCAGCAGTCAGAGCGGGGCCTACGAGCAGTACTTC.

The chain links TRBV2 to TRBJ1-2; 7 bases are a match to TRBD1. Germline V gene lookup returns CDR1 SNHLY and CDR2 FYNNEI. The CDR3 has 15 amino acids. The J segment lost 5 bases and the V segment lost 3 bases, leaving 9 bases of the junction unmatched. CDR3 DNA sequence: TGTGCCAGCAGTGACTTCCGGACAGGAGGATATGGCTACACCTTC. Protein product: CASSDFRTGGYGYTF.

Points on this clone: Other nucleotide sequences from this sample produce the same CDR3. The genes are TRBV5-1 and TRBJ2-3, with no clear D. This CDR3 has 15 residues. The germline gives CDR1 SGHRS, CDR2 YFSETQ. V was trimmed by 0 bases and J by 0 bases, leaving 8 bases between them. This chain's CDR3 is CASSLESTSTDTQYF. DNA for the CDR3: TGCGCCAGCAGCTTGGAGTCGACTAGCACAGATACGCAGTATTTT.

The chain carries TRBV30 and TRBJ1-2; no definite D call. Germline V gene lookup returns CDR1 GTSNPN and CDR2 SVGIG (reference sequence). The ends were cut back, 0 bases at V and 8 bases at J, with 7 bases in the middle. The CDR3 loop spans 11 amino acids. The CDR3 bases are TGTGCCTGGAGTGTGAGCCCCGGCTACACCTTC. Amino acids: CAWSVSPGYTF.

V is TRBV5-1 and J is TRBJ2-1; the D is unclear. There are 14 residues in the CDR3. V gave up 0 bases and J gave up 5 bases, with 9 bases separating them. CDR1 and CDR2 (germline): SGHRS, YFSETQ. CDR3 protein: CASSLVLRDNEQFF. CDR3 DNA sequence: TGCGCCAGCAGCTTGGTTCTTCGTGACAATGAGCAGTTCTTC.

The V gene is TRBV5-4, the J gene TRBJ2-7, with 7 bases fitting TRBD2. The CDR3 extends over 12 amino acids. V dropped 9 bases and J dropped 4; count of bases not matched to a gene: 7. Germline V lookup: CDR1 SGHNT, CDR2 YYREEE (reference sequence). In DNA form, the CDR3 reads TGTGCCACATCAGCGGGAAGGTACGAGCAGTACTTC. Its translation: CATSAGRYEQYF.